This T cell receptor (beta chain) appears in the sequencing data of a study of T cell responses to AZD1222 COVID-19 vaccine. The CDR3 is 17 residues long. The V end lost 5 bases, the J end lost 7 bases, and 24 bases lay between the germline ends. CDR1 and CDR2 from the germline V gene are ENHRY and SYGVKD. Repertoires were generated with immunoSEQ multiplex PCR, while TCRdb's copy carries only in-frame clones and drops some. The sample includes 110,000 or so clones, about 86% of them seen just once. The sample consisted of peripheral blood, taken 28 days after the second AZD1222 dose. This TCR derives from an adult who received the AZD1222 COVID-19 vaccine. V is TRBV10-3 and J is TRBJ1-5; D perhaps matches TRBD1 (5 bases). In DNA, the CDR3 is TGTGCCATCAGTAAATCCCGGGACGCTCCCCCGGGGCAGCCCCAGCATTTT. It translates to CAISKSRDAPPGQPQHF.